The 31 T cell receptor beta chains presented below share a single source sample, sequenced in a study of shared clonotypes between healthy human individuals. Only in-frame clones appear in the TCRdb table, and some are missing; sequencing was by immunoSEQ multiplex PCR. The sample consists of 2,500,000 or so clones, just under 95% of them appearing once. The sequenced sample was naive CD4+ T cells from PBMCs. Subset meaning: CD45RA+ positively selected. The receptor set was obtained from a young man in good health. Some clones in this sample may be carry-over from other donors' samples.

This sequence joins TRBV12-5 and TRBJ2-1; perhaps TRBD1 as D (6 bases). The CDR3 consists of 12 residues. V was cut by 6 bases and J by 10 bases, with 13 bases left in between. The germline CDR1 and CDR2 sequences are LGHNT and FRNRAP. CDR3 nucleotides: TGTGCTAGTGGGAGACACAGGGAAGAGCAGTTCTTC. This encodes CASGRHREEQFF.

Details on this clone: Distinct nucleotide sequences in the sample also encode this CDR3. This CDR3 is CASSYSRYNSPLHF. Here the CDR3 DNA reads TGTGCCAGCAGTTACTCCCGGTATAATTCACCCCTCCACTTT. V usage is TRBV6-5 and J usage is TRBJ1-6; no definite D call. V was cut by 0 bases and J by 4 bases, with 4 bases left in between. CDR3 size: 14 residues. The germline V gene encodes CDR1 MNHEY and CDR2 SVGAGI.

In this sample, this clone turned up once. This sequence joins TRBV5-1 and TRBJ1-4, with 8 bases identical to TRBD1. The CDR3 loop spans 13 amino acids. Per the germline V gene, CDR1 is SGHRS and CDR2 is YFSETQ. With 4 bases clipped from V and 17 bases from J, the junction kept 13 bases outside the gene matches. The CDR3 spells CASSPDRGGPDFF. The CDR3 DNA reads as TGCGCCAGCAGCCCAGACAGGGGTGGGCCTGATTTTTTT.

The rearrangement joins TRBV6-6 to TRBJ2-3; 8 positions match TRBD2. Germline loops: CDR1 MNHNY, CDR2 SVGAGI (reference sequence). CDR3 length equals 15 residues. V lost 6 bases, J lost 2 bases, and 7 bases stayed unmatched. In nucleotides, the CDR3 is TGTGCCAGCAGGAGACTAGCGACCTACACAGATACGCAGTATTTT. Its protein is CASRRLATYTDTQYF.

The chain has TRBV18 and TRBJ2-2, with D perhaps TRBD2 (5 bases). The CDR3 is 15 residues long. Trimming took off 8 bases at V and 5 bases at J, with 18 bases between the two ends. Germline assignment: CDR1 KGHSH and CDR2 LQKENI. CDR3 in DNA: TGTGCCAGCAACCCGCCGGGAAGCCTGACCGGGGAGCTGTTTTTT. Its protein product is CASNPPGSLTGELFF.

The chain has TRBV5-1 and TRBJ2-3; 11 bases align to TRBD2. CDR1 is SGHRS and CDR2 is YFSETQ in the germline V gene. V trimming: 3 bases; J trimming: 0 bases; junction bases outside the gene matches: 3. CDR3 size: 16 residues. The CDR3 nucleotides are TGCGCCAGCAGCTGGACTAGCGGGTATAGCACAGATACGCAGTATTTT. Translation gives CASSWTSGYSTDTQYF.

The V gene is TRBV2, the J gene TRBJ1-5; tentatively, D is TRBD1 (6 bases). V dropped 7 bases and J dropped 2 bases, with 12 bases sitting between them. Per germline, CDR1 SNHLY and CDR2 FYNNEI. The CDR3 is made up of 14 amino acids. Here the CDR3 DNA reads TGTGCCAGCAATCTACAGGGACGCAATCAGCCCCAGCATTTT. This encodes CASNLQGRNQPQHF.

The sample holds a few counts of this clone. The V call is TRBV2, the J call TRBJ1-4; 10 bases fit TRBD1. CDR3 length equals 14 residues. V lost 6 bases and J lost 7; bases outside the gene matches: 5. Germline V gene sequence: CDR1 SNHLY, CDR2 FYNNEI. This CDR3 reads CASRWTGGTEKLFF. CDR3 DNA: TGTGCCAGCAGGTGGACAGGGGGGACTGAAAAACTGTTTTTT.

This sequence joins TRBV19 and TRBJ2-5; 9 bases agree with TRBD1. The V and J ends lost 5 bases and 4 bases, in that order; junction bases with no gene match: 5. From germline, CDR1 is LNHDA and CDR2 SQIVND (reference sequence). The CDR3 has 14 residues. The CDR3 DNA sequence: TGTGCCAGTAGTCTCACAGGGGGCTCAGAGACCCAGTACTTC. It is translated as CASSLTGGSETQYF.

This clone was seen once. V usage is TRBV19 and J usage is TRBJ1-1, with D unclear. The germline V and J ends were trimmed by 7 bases and 5 bases, with 14 bases remaining between them. Germline CDR1 and CDR2: LNHDA and SQIVND (reference sequence). The CDR3 extends over 13 amino acids. Here the CDR3 DNA reads TGTGCCAGTACGCCTACACTATGGACTGAAGCTTTCTTT. Amino acids: CASTPTLWTEAFF.

This chain's CDR3 is CASSAQDYEQYF. The CDR3 DNA sequence: TGCGCCAGCAGCGCCCAGGACTACGAGCAGTACTTC. The V call is TRBV5-1, the J call TRBJ2-7; no clear D gene. The CDR3 runs to 12 residues. Trimming left V 4 bases short and J 3 bases short, with 8 bases between. Germline V lookup: CDR1 SGHRS, CDR2 YFSETQ.

As regards this clone: Additional DNA sequences in this sample encode the identical CDR3. This chain uses TRBV5-1 with TRBJ2-3; D gene ambiguous. The CDR3 extends over 11 amino acids. Trimming took 1 base from V and 6 from J, leaving 3 bases between them. Per germline, CDR1 SGHRS and CDR2 YFSETQ. The CDR3 loop is CASSLSDTQYF. CDR3 bases: TGCGCCAGCAGCTTGTCGGATACGCAGTATTTT. The whole variable domain, remainder taken from reference TRBV5-1 and TRBJ2-3, is KAGVTQTPRYLIKTRGQQVTLSCSPISGHRSVSWYQQTPGQGLQFLFEYFSETQRNKGNFPGRFSGRQFSNSRSEMNVSTLELGDSALYLCASSLSDTQYFGPGTRLTVL.

The V and J genes are TRBV28 and TRBJ2-5, with 8 bases aligning to TRBD1. CDR3 length equals 12 residues. The germline gives CDR1 MDHEN, CDR2 SYDVKM. The ends lost 5 bases at V and 7 bases at J; junction bases unmatched: 3. The CDR3 DNA sequence: TGTGCCAGCAGTATCACAGGGGGGACCCAGTACTTC. Translated, it gives CASSITGGTQYF.

The chain recombines TRBV27 with TRBJ2-3, with D perhaps TRBD1 (5 bases). This CDR3 comprises 17 residues. In germline, CDR1 is MNHEY, CDR2 SMNVEV (reference sequence). Trimming removed 4 bases at V and 0 bases at J, with 17 bases between. In DNA, the CDR3 is TGTGCCAGCAGTTCCCTCTCCGGACGGACAAGCACAGATACGCAGTATTTT. It yields the protein CASSSLSGRTSTDTQYF.

Note on this clone: Different DNA sequences within this sample yield the same CDR3. The CDR3 DNA is TGCGCCAGCAGCTTAATTCAGGGGGCCTACGAGCAGTACTTC. This translates into CASSLIQGAYEQYF. This chain joins TRBV5-1 and TRBJ2-7; 7 nucleotides line up with TRBD1. Trimming took 2 bases from V and 2 from J; bases not matched to a gene: 4. From germline, CDR1 is SGHRS and CDR2 YFSETQ. The length of the CDR3 is 14 residues.

The V and J genes are TRBV28 and TRBJ2-3, with D hard to call. The CDR3 spans 15 residues. V shed 5 bases and J shed 0 bases, with 12 bases lying between them. Germline CDR1 and CDR2: MDHEN and SYDVKM. This CDR3 reads CASSPLGWSTDTQYF. In DNA form, the CDR3 reads TGTGCCAGCAGTCCCCTGGGCTGGAGCACAGATACGCAGTATTTT.

Only a few counts were recorded for this clone. The rearrangement links TRBV4-3 to TRBJ1-1; D unclear. This CDR3 region has 12 residues. CDR1 and CDR2 (germline): LGHNA, YSLEER. Trimming pared 4 bases from V and 1 base from J, leaving 4 bases between. The CDR3 region is CASSLGNTEAFF. Here the CDR3 DNA reads TGCGCCAGCAGCCTCGGGAACACTGAAGCTTTCTTT.

CDR3 sequence: CASSLEPGSTNEKLFF. The CDR3 nucleotides are TGTGCCAGCAGCCTGGAGCCGGGTTCAACTAATGAAAAACTGTTTTTT. This chain connects TRBV5-5 to TRBJ1-4; D gene unclear. There are 16 residues in the CDR3. From germline, CDR1 is SGHKS and CDR2 YYEKEE (reference sequence). The germline V and J ends were trimmed by 4 bases and 0 bases, with 13 bases remaining between them. Full variable domain (rest looked up from reference TRBV5-5 and TRBJ1-4): DAGVTQSPTHLIKTRGQQVTLRCSPISGHKSVSWYQQVLGQGPQFIFQYYEKEERGRGNFPDRFSARQFPNYSSELNVNALLLGDSALYLCASSLEPGSTNEKLFFGSGTQLSVL.

The chain has TRBV19 and TRBJ1-1, with no clear D. Germline V gene sequence: CDR1 LNHDA, CDR2 SQIVND (reference sequence). Trimming took 5 bases from V and 1 from J, leaving 17 bases between them. The CDR3 is made up of 16 amino acids. The CDR3 is CASSQETGLPNTEAFF. DNA of the CDR3: TGTGCCAGTAGTCAGGAGACGGGCTTGCCGAACACTGAAGCTTTCTTT.

This chain joins TRBV5-4 and TRBJ1-2, with a possible D match to TRBD1 (5 bases). V lost 9 bases to trimming and J lost 4 bases, with 16 bases between them. The CDR3 loop spans 13 amino acids. Germline CDR1 is SGHNT and CDR2 is YYREEE (reference sequence). The DNA for the CDR3 is TGTGCCACCCGCGAAGGGACGATCTATGGCTACACCTTC. It encodes CATREGTIYGYTF.

The chain is built from TRBV28 and TRBJ2-2; D gene unclear. Germline V CDR1 and CDR2: MDHEN, SYDVKM. V lost 6 bases and J 6 bases, leaving 11 bases between the germline ends. This CDR3 is 13 amino acids long. CDR3 bases: TGTGCCAGCAGAGACTTAGCAGCCGGGGAGCTGTTTTTT. Translating gives CASRDLAAGELFF.

The rearrangement links TRBV2 to TRBJ2-1; TRBD2 matches at 8 bases. Per germline, CDR1 SNHLY and CDR2 FYNNEI. The CDR3 is made up of 15 amino acids. J lost 5 bases, V lost 4 bases, and 7 bases had no gene match. CDR3 in DNA: TGTGCCAGCAGTGTAATTGATAGCGGGAACAATGAGCAGTTCTTC. Its protein product is CASSVIDSGNNEQFF.

The chain couples TRBV7-9 to TRBJ2-2, with D unresolved. In germline, CDR1 is SEHNR, CDR2 FQNEAQ (reference sequence). Trimming cost V 1 base and J 2 bases, with 8 bases left between them. CDR3 length: 15 amino acids. CDR3 sequence reads: CASSLVGSNTGELFF. CDR3 DNA sequence: TGTGCCAGCAGCTTAGTAGGCAGTAACACCGGGGAGCTGTTTTTT.

Concerning this clone: This specimen includes other DNA sequences encoding the same CDR3. The chain recombines TRBV28 with TRBJ2-2; D is ambiguous. V dropped 6 bases and J dropped 5 bases, with 4 bases sitting between them. This CDR3 contains 11 residues. Germline values: CDR1 MDHEN, CDR2 SYDVKM. CDR3 bases: TGTGCCAGCAGGAGTACCGGGGAGCTGTTTTTT. Translating it yields CASRSTGELFF.

To note about this clone: This sample also contains other DNA sequences that code for the same CDR3. The chain is built from TRBV9 and TRBJ2-7; D not certain. This CDR3 is built from 14 residues. V was shortened by 2 bases and J by 1 base, with 10 bases between the two germline ends. Germline CDR1 reads SGDLS; CDR2 reads YYNGEE. The CDR3 is CASSVRDLSYEQYF. The CDR3 DNA is TGTGCCAGCAGCGTTCGCGATTTGTCCTACGAGCAGTACTTC.

V is TRBV28 and J is TRBJ1-4, with a tentative D call TRBD1 (5 bases). Trimming removed 6 bases at V and 11 bases at J, with 19 bases between. Germline V lookup: CDR1 MDHEN, CDR2 SYDVKM. The CDR3 spans 14 residues. The CDR3 sequence is CASSLRQRGFKLFF. As DNA, the CDR3 is TGTGCCAGCAGCCTTAGACAGCGGGGGTTTAAACTGTTTTTT.

The J gene is TRBJ1-2, the V gene TRBV6-6, with unresolved D. Germline loops: CDR1 MNHNY, CDR2 SVGAGI (reference sequence). The length of the CDR3 is 14 residues. The germline V and J ends were trimmed by 8 bases and 3 bases, with 16 bases remaining between them. CDR3: CASRNRREDYGYTF. The DNA of the CDR3 is TGTGCCAGCCGCAATCGAAGGGAGGACTATGGCTACACCTTC.

This clone appeared a single time. This same CDR3 is encoded by further DNA sequences in the sample. The J gene is TRBJ2-3, the V gene TRBV25-1; D is uncertain. CDR1 and CDR2 (germline): MGHDK, SYGVNS. The V end was cut by 6 bases, the J end by 1 base, with 2 bases between. The CDR3 is 11 amino acids. The CDR3 here is CASRRTDTQYF. The CDR3 DNA is TGTGCCAGCAGACGCACAGATACGCAGTATTTT.

CDR3 amino acids: CAWRLSWGGENIQYF. The CDR3 region has the DNA TGTGCCTGGAGATTATCGTGGGGTGGCGAAAACATTCAGTACTTC. The chain joins TRBV30 to TRBJ2-4; D is undetermined. CDR1 and CDR2 from the germline V gene are GTSNPN and SVGIG (reference sequence). The V end was cut by 3 bases, the J end by 5 bases, with 17 bases between. The CDR3 spans 15 residues.

V and J are TRBV7-8 and TRBJ1-1; D unclear. Germline CDR1 is SGHVS and CDR2 is FQNEAQ. V was clipped by 5 bases and J by 9 bases, with 10 bases between them. The length of the CDR3 is 11 residues. The CDR3 bases are TGTGCCAGCAGCGCCCCAGTAAAAGCTTTCTTT. Residues: CASSAPVKAFF.

This chain joins TRBV11-1 and TRBJ2-3; weak D call: TRBD2 (6 bases). The CDR3 covers 15 residues. V was pared by 1 base and J by 3 bases, with 11 bases between. CDR1 and CDR2 (germline): SGHAT, FQDESV (reference sequence). As DNA, the CDR3 is TGTGCCAGCAGCTTAGGGAGGGCCGGAACAGATACGCAGTATTTT. This gives the protein CASSLGRAGTDTQYF.